The rows below give T cell receptor beta chains drawn from one sample of a study of CD8+CD57+ T cells in acquired aplastic anemia. One entry per CDR3 protein, called by TCRdb with MiXCR from the reads. The table lists about 190,000 distinct CDR3 sequences, 64% of them singletons. Sequencing used sorted CD4+, CD8+, or CD8+CD57+ T cells (not recorded which) from PBMCs. These receptor sequences come from a human donor with severe aplastic anemia or a healthy control (not recorded which). CDR3s include the opening cysteine and the closing phenylalanine or tryptophan. Each record gives: clone size, V gene, J gene, D gene, CDR3 DNA, CDR3 protein. D genes are given only for firm matches. Size tells how often a clone was seen (once, few, many) or the class of an expanded clone, and some rows leave it out.

>once|TRBV9|TRBJ2-7|-
TGTGCCAGCAGCCCACAAGGGGGTGGCTACGAGCAGTACTTC
CASSPQGGGYEQYF
>-|TRBV25-1|TRBJ2-7|TRBD1
TGTGCCAGCAGTGTATCCCTGGGACAGGGGGCTCACGAGCAGTACTTC
CASSVSLGQGAHEQYF
>many|TRBV12-3/TRBV12-4|TRBJ2-1|TRBD1
TGTGCCAGCACGACAGGGTGGAATGAGCAGTTCTTC
CASTTGWNEQFF
>many|TRBV14|TRBJ2-2|-
TGTGCCAGCAGCCAAGCCGGGGCAGTCTTCCCCGGGGAGCTGTTTTTT
CASSQAGAVFPGELFF
>-|TRBV19|TRBJ1-1|-
TGTGCCAGTAGCCAGAACAGAGAAGCTTTCTTT
CASSQNREAFF
>-|TRBV7-9|TRBJ2-1|-
TGTGCCAGCAGCCCACAACACAATGAGCAGTTATTC
CASSPQHNEQLF
>-|TRBV20-1|TRBJ2-3|-
TGCAGTGCGAAACGTAGCGGAGATACGCAGTATTTT
CSAKRSGDTQYF
>many|TRBV2|TRBJ2-7|-
TGTGCCAGCAGTGAAGTGGACAGCGCCTACGAGCAGTACTTC
CASSEVDSAYEQYF
>-|TRBV20-1|TRBJ1-2|-
TGCAGTGCTAGAATGCTAGCGGGGGGCTATGGCTACACCTTC
CSARMLAGGYGYTF
>-|TRBV29-1|TRBJ2-5|-
TGCAGCGTTGAAGATCTCTTCGATAGTAATAATGAAGAGACCCAGTACTTC
CSVEDLFDSNNEETQYF
>-|TRBV20-1|TRBJ2-7|-
TGCAGTGCTAGAGACCAGGCTTCCTACGAGCAGTACTTC
CSARDQASYEQYF
>-|TRBV7-2|TRBJ1-1|TRBD1
TGTGCCAGCAGCTTTGCGGGACAGGGGAATTCGGCTTTCTTT
CASSFAGQGNSAFF
>-|TRBV10-3|TRBJ2-5|TRBD1
TGTGCCATCGCTCAGGGGGTAAAACCAGGGGAGACCCAGTACTTC
CAIAQGVKPGETQYF
>-|TRBV10-3|TRBJ1-6|-
TGTGCCATCAGTGAGGGGGATGGTAATTCACCCCTCCACTTT
CAISEGDGNSPLHF
>few|TRBV27|TRBJ2-7|-
TGTGCCAGCAGTTTATCCCGGGGGCTTTTAAACGAGCAGTACTTC
CASSLSRGLLNEQYF
>many|TRBV13|TRBJ2-5|-
TGTGCCAGCAGCTTGAAGTCGGAGACCCAGTACTTC
CASSLKSETQYF
>-|TRBV20-1|TRBJ2-7|-
TGCAGTGCTTGGGCCGACTCCTACGAGCAGTACTTC
CSAWADSYEQYF
>-|TRBV24-1|TRBJ2-7|-
TGTGCCACCAGTGCCCCGGGAGTAACCTACGAGCAGTACTTC
CATSAPGVTYEQYF
>once|TRBV5-4|TRBJ2-3|TRBD1
TGTGCCAGCAGCTTGGGGACAGGGGGAATGGTGGGTACGCAGTATTTT
CASSLGTGGMVGTQYF
>-|TRBV5-4|TRBJ2-3|-
TGTGCCCCCGCTAGTCCCACTGCTGGCACAGATACGCAGTATTTT
CAPASPTAGTDTQYF
>-|TRBV2|TRBJ2-7|-
TGTGCCAGCAGTGGGACTCCGGGAGACGAGCAGTACTTC
CASSGTPGDEQYF
>-|TRBV19|TRBJ1-5|TRBD1
TGTGCCAGTAGTATTGACAGGGGGGGCAATCAGCCCCAGCATTTT
CASSIDRGGNQPQHF
>-|TRBV15|TRBJ2-7|TRBD1
TGTGCCACCAGCAGAGATCCTCTCCTGACAGGGGGCAGGTACGAGCAGTACTTC
CATSRDPLLTGGRYEQYF
>-|TRBV5-6|TRBJ2-5|-
TGTGCCAGCAGCTTGTTTCGCTGGCAGTACGAAGAGACCCAGTACTTC
CASSLFRWQYEETQYF
>many|TRBV5-8|TRBJ2-7|-
TGTGCCAGCAGTGACAGAACCTACGAGCAGTACTTC
CASSDRTYEQYF
>-|TRBV3-1|TRBJ1-1|-
TGTGCCAGCAGCCATACTTGGCAGGTGCGGAACACTGAAGCTTTCTTT
CASSHTWQVRNTEAFF
>few|TRBV29-1|TRBJ1-5|-
TGCAGCGTAATGGACTGGAATCAGCCCCAGCATTTT
CSVMDWNQPQHF
>-|TRBV29-1|TRBJ2-3|TRBD2
TGCAGCATCCGGCGGGGGGGAACAGATACGCAGTATTTT
CSIRRGGTDTQYF
>-|TRBV15|TRBJ2-1|-
TGTGCCACCAGCAGAGATAAAGGGGTAGGCGAGCAGTTCTTC
CATSRDKGVGEQFF
>few|TRBV19|TRBJ2-5|TRBD2
TGTGCCAGTAGTGAGACGGGAGGCCTAGAGACCCAGTACTTC
CASSETGGLETQYF
>few|TRBV15|TRBJ2-3|-
TGTGCCACCAGCAGAGGGCAGACATCCACAGATACGCAGTATTTT
CATSRGQTSTDTQYF
>-|TRBV19|TRBJ1-6|-
TGTGCCAGCTCAGGAGACGTTGATTCACCCCTCCACTTT
CASSGDVDSPLHF
>-|TRBV7-9|TRBJ2-1|-
TGTGCCAGCAGCTTAGCCCACCCGAGAGACAATGAGCAGTTCTTC
CASSLAHPRDNEQFF
>many|TRBV20-1|TRBJ2-7|-
TGCAGTGCTAACCCCCTGGGAATGGGATCATACGAGCAGTACTTC
CSANPLGMGSYEQYF
>-|TRBV20-1|TRBJ1-5|TRBD1
TGCAGTGCTAGCCGCGCAGGGGGAAGAAATCAGCCCCAGCATTTT
CSASRAGGRNQPQHF
>few|TRBV28|TRBJ1-3|TRBD1
TGTGCCAGCACTATGACAGGGGAGGGAAACACCATATATTTT
CASTMTGEGNTIYF
>-|TRBV2|TRBJ2-5|TRBD2
TGTGCCAGCACTCGCCCTAGCGGGGGGGCCCAGTACTTC
CASTRPSGGAQYF
>-|TRBV29-1|TRBJ1-2|-
TGCAGCGGGCGATGGGGGGACTATGGCTACACCTTC
CSGRWGDYGYTF
>-|TRBV7-6|TRBJ2-7|-
TGTGCCAGCAGCTTAGGACCGGGTCCGGGGACAACCTACGAGCAGTACTTC
CASSLGPGPGTTYEQYF
>-|TRBV7-3|TRBJ2-1|-
TGTGCCAGCAGCTTAAACCGGTACAATGAGCAGTTCTTC
CASSLNRYNEQFF
>-|TRBV10-3|TRBJ1-3|-
TGTGCCATCAGTGGCGGGGATCCGAACACCATATATTTT
CAISGGDPNTIYF
>-|TRBV15|TRBJ2-5|-
TGTGCCACCAGCAGAGATACCCGGGCGAGAGAGACCCAGTACTTC
CATSRDTRARETQYF
>once|TRBV7-3|TRBJ1-1|-
TGTGCCAGCAGCTTAGAGGGTTCCCCGAACACTGAAGCTTTCTTT
CASSLEGSPNTEAFF
>-|TRBV2|TRBJ1-1|TRBD1
TGTGCCAGCCACTCCGGGACAGGTAGACCTTTCTTT
CASHSGTGRPFF
>once|TRBV20-1|TRBJ2-7|-
TGCAGTGCTACGGACAAGACCTACGAGCAGTACTTC
CSATDKTYEQYF
>-|TRBV20-1|TRBJ2-1|TRBD2
TGCAGTTATACGGGAGGAGGTAATGAGCAGTTCTTC
CSYTGGGNEQFF
>-|TRBV7-3|TRBJ2-7|-
TGTGCCAGCAGCTCATCATCAGGGATTTCCTACGAGCAGTACTTC
CASSSSSGISYEQYF
>few|TRBV5-1|TRBJ1-6|-
TGCGCCAGCAGCTCGGACGGGCATTCACCCCTCCACTTT
CASSSDGHSPLHF
>-|TRBV20-1|TRBJ2-5|-
TGCAGTGCACAGGAACGCGAGACCCAGTACTTC
CSAQERETQYF
>-|TRBV5-1|TRBJ2-5|TRBD2
TGCGCCAGCAGCTTTAGCGGGAGGGAAGAGACCCAGTACTTC
CASSFSGREETQYF